In this sample, the clone carrying this TCR beta chain turned up a few times. The antigen is unknown. This specimen comes from a study of T-cell memory formation after mild COVID-19. One entry per CDR3 protein, called by TCRdb with MiXCR from the 5' RACE reads. The sample consists of about 560,000 distinct CDR3 sequences, about 18% of them appearing once. Study results and caveats: Later expanders leaned CD4+, whereas day 15 to 85 contracting clones were balanced CD4/CD8. Whether second-wave clones peaking at day 37 were SARS-CoV-2 specific went unconfirmed. Researchers report contracting CD4+ clones mostly in CM and EM, with CD8+ clones in EMRA.

The clonotype originates from an adult woman who had mild COVID-19 (a few samples of this study predate the infection). Cell type and time point are not known. Sequenced: PBMCs or a T cell subset sorted from them (not recorded which).

CDR3 sequence (DNA): TGCGCCAGCAGCCATGATAAGGGGGTAGAGTTCTTC. Protein: CASSHDKGVEFF. The chain is built from TRBV4-1 and TRBJ2-1, with a tentative D call TRBD1 (6 bases). Per the germline V gene, CDR1 is MGHRA and CDR2 is YSYEKL. Trimming removed 3 bases at V and 14 bases at J, with 14 bases between. The CDR3 extends over 12 amino acids.